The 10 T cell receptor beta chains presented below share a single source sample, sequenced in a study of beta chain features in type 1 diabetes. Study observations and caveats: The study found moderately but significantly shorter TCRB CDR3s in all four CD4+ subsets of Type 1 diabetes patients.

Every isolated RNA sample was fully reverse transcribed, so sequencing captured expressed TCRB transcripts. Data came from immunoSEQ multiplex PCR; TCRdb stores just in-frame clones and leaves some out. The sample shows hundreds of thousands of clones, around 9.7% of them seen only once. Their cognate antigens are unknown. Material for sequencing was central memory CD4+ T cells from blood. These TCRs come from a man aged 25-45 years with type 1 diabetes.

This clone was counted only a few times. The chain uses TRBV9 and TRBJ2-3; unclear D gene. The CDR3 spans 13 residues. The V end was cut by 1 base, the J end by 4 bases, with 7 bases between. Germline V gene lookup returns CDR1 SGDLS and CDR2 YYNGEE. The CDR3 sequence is CASSVFPADTQYF. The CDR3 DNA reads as TGTGCCAGCAGCGTATTTCCGGCAGATACGCAGTATTTT. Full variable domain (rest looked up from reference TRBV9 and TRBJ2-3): DSGVTQTPKHLITATGQRVTLRCSPRSGDLSVYWYQQSLDQGLQFLIQYYNGEERAKGNILERFSAQQFPDLHSELNLSSLELGDSALYFCASSVFPADTQYFGPGTRLTVL.

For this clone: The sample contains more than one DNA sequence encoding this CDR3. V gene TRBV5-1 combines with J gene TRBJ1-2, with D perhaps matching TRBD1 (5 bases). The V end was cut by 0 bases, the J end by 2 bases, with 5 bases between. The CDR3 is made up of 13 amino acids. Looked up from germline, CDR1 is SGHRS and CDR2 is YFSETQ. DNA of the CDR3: TGCGCCAGCAGCTTGGGGGGCAACTATGGCTACACCTTC. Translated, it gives CASSLGGNYGYTF.

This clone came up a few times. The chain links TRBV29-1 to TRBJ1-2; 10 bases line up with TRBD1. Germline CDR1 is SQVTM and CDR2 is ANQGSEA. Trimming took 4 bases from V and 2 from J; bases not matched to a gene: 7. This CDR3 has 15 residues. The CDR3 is CSVAGGQGRNYGYTF. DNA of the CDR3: TGCAGCGTTGCGGGGGGACAGGGGCGAAACTATGGCTACACCTTC. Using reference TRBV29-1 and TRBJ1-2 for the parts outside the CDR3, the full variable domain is SAVISQKPSRDICQRGTSLTIQCQVDSQVTMMFWYRQQPGQSLTLIATANQGSEATYESGFVIDKFPISRPNLTFSTLTVSNMSPEDSSIYLCSVAGGQGRNYGYTFGSGTRLTVV.

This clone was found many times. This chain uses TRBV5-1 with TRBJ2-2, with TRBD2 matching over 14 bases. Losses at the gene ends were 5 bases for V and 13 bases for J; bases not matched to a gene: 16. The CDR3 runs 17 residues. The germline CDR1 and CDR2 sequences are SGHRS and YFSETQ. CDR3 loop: CASSQRTSGGQGGALFF. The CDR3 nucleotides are TGCGCCAGCAGTCAAAGGACTAGCGGGGGGCAAGGCGGAGCGCTGTTTTTT.

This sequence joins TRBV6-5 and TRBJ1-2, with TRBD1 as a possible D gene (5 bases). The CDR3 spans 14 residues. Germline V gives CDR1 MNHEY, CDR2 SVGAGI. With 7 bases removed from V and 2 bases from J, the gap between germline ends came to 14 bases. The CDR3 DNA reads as TGTGCCAGCACCTCGACAGTGGAGAACTATGGCTACACCTTC. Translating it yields CASTSTVENYGYTF.

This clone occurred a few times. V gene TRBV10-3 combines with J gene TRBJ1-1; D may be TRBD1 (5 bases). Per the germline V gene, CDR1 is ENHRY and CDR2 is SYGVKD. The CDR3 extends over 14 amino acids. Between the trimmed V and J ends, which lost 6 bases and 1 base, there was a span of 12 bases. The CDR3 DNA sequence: TGTGCCATCAGCTCCGGGACCCAGAACACTGAAGCTTTCTTT. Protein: CAISSGTQNTEAFF.

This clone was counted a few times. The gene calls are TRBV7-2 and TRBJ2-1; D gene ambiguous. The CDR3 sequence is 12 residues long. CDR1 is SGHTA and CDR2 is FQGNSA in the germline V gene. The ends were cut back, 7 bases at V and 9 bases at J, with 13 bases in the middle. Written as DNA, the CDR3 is TGTGCCAGCACCCACAAAGCTAGTGAGCAGTTCTTC. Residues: CASTHKASEQFF. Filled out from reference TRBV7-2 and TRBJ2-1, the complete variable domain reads GAGVSQSPSNKVTEKGKDVELRCDPISGHTALYWYRQSLGQGLEFLIYFQGNSAPDKSGLPSDRFSAERTGGSVSTLTIQRTQQEDSAVYLCASTHKASEQFFGPGTRLTVL.

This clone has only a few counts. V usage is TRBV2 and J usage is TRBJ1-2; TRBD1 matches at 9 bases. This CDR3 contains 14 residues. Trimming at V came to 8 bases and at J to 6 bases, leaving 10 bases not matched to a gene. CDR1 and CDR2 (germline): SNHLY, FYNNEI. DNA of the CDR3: TGTGCCAGCGGAGCGGCGGGACAGGGCGATGGCTACACCTTC. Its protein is CASGAAGQGDGYTF.

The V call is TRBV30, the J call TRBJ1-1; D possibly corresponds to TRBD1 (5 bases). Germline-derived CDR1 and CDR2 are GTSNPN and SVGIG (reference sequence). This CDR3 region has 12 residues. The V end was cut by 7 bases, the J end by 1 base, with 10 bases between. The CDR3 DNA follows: TGTGCCTTCCGTACAGGGAACACTGAAGCTTTCTTT. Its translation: CAFRTGNTEAFF.

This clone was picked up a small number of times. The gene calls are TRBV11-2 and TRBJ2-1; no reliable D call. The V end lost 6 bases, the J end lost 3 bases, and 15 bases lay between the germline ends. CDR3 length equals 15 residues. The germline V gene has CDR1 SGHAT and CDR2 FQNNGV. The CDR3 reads CASRSSRNGYNEQFF. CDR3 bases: TGTGCCAGCAGGTCTTCCCGAAATGGCTACAATGAGCAGTTCTTC. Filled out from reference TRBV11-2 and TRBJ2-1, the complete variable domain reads EAGVAQSPRYKIIEKRQSVAFWCNPISGHATLYWYQQILGQGPKLLIQFQNNGVVDDSQLPKDRFSAERLKGVDSTLKIQPAKLEDSAVYLCASRSSRNGYNEQFFGPGTRLTVL.